The 32 T cell receptor beta chains presented below share a single source sample, sequenced in a study of blood T cell repertoires in COVID-19. Method: immunoSEQ multiplex PCR; TCRdb's copy keeps in-frame clones and lacks some. Found here are about 190,000 clones, 84% of them singletons; the top ten hold about 3.3%. Sequencing was carried out using PBMCs or T cells enriched from blood (not recorded which). The origin of the receptors is a woman between 25 and 40 years old who had been exposed to COVID-19.

This chain uses TRBV6-2 or TRBV6-3 with TRBJ1-1, with 10 bases that match TRBD1. The CDR3 extends over 14 amino acids. V lost 4 bases to trimming and J lost 6 bases; unmatched junction nucleotides: 5. The germline gives CDR1 MNHEY, CDR2 SVGEGT. The CDR3 region has the DNA TGTGCCAGCAGTTCTCGACAGGGGGCGTCTGAAGCTTTCTTT. It codes for CASSSRQGASEAFF.

The chain uses TRBV9 and TRBJ1-1, with D uncertain. CDR3 size: 14 residues. The germline V gene has CDR1 SGDLS and CDR2 YYNGEE. Trimming took 4 bases from V and 1 from J, leaving 11 bases between them. CDR3 residues: CASSNVGTNTEAFF. The CDR3 region has the DNA TGTGCCAGCAGCAACGTGGGCACGAACACTGAAGCTTTCTTT.

The genes are TRBV6-5 and TRBJ1-1, with D unresolved. Germline assignment: CDR1 MNHEY and CDR2 SVGAGI. The V end lost 8 bases, the J end lost 5 bases, and 6 bases lay between the germline ends. CDR3 size: 10 residues. This CDR3 reads CASRETEAFF. For the CDR3, the DNA is TGTGCCAGCCGAGAGACTGAAGCTTTCTTT.

The rearrangement uses TRBV6-1 and TRBJ2-7; TRBD1 matches at 8 bases. The V and J ends lost 0 bases and 3 bases, in that order; junction bases with no gene match: 13. From germline, CDR1 is MNHNS and CDR2 SASEGT. The CDR3 covers 18 residues. The DNA for the CDR3 is TGTGCCAGCAGTGAAGCCTCACAGGGGGAAGTTAGGGGCTACGAGCAGTACTTC. Amino acids: CASSEASQGEVRGYEQYF.

J is TRBJ2-7 and V is TRBV4-2, with 7 bases aligning to TRBD2. V gave up 1 base and J gave up 4 bases; unmatched junction bases: 7. Germline V gene lookup returns CDR1 LGHNA and CDR2 YNFKEQ. This CDR3 contains 15 residues. The chain's CDR3 is CASSQGTGGVYEQYF. As DNA, the CDR3 is TGTGCCAGCAGCCAAGGAACGGGGGGAGTTTACGAGCAGTACTTC.

The V gene is TRBV4-3, the J gene TRBJ2-2; 10 bases are a match to TRBD1. There are 17 residues in the CDR3. V lost 0 bases to trimming and J lost 1 base; unmatched junction nucleotides: 2. Germline CDR1 is LGHNA and CDR2 is YSLEER. The CDR3 reads CASSQDRDRGNTGELFF. CDR3 nucleotides: TGCGCCAGCAGCCAAGATCGGGACAGGGGGAACACCGGGGAGCTGTTTTTT.

V and J are TRBV6-5 and TRBJ2-3; 7 nucleotides line up with TRBD1. Germline V lookup: CDR1 MNHEY, CDR2 SVGAGI. Trimming removed 6 bases from V and 4 bases from J; junction bases left unmatched: 4. The CDR3 has 13 amino acids. The CDR3 spells CASRPTGADTQYF. The CDR3 DNA reads TGTGCCAGCAGACCTACAGGGGCAGATACGCAGTATTTT.

This clone showed up just a few times. V usage is TRBV6-2 or TRBV6-3 and J usage is TRBJ1-6; 9 bases are shared with TRBD1. The CDR3 contains 16 residues. The V segment lost 4 bases and the J segment 7 bases; nucleotides outside the gene matches: 8. In germline, CDR1 is MNHEY, CDR2 SVGEGT. The CDR3 DNA sequence: TGTGCCAGCAGTTCGAACCTGGGACAGGGAAATTCACCCCTCCACTTT. Its translation is CASSSNLGQGNSPLHF.

This sequence joins TRBV10-1 and TRBJ2-7, with TRBD1 identical over 7 bases. Germline V gene sequence: CDR1 WNHNN, CDR2 SYGVQD (reference sequence). There are 15 residues in the CDR3. Trimming at V came to 0 bases and at J to 2 bases, leaving 4 bases not matched to a gene. This CDR3 reads CASSESGGDPYEQYF. The CDR3 nucleotides read TGCGCCAGCAGTGAGTCAGGGGGCGACCCCTACGAGCAGTACTTC.

This chain connects TRBV24-1 to TRBJ1-4, with 7 nucleotides matching TRBD1. This CDR3 contains 17 residues. Germline V gene lookup returns CDR1 KGHDR and CDR2 SFDVKD. V shed 5 bases and J 5 bases; nucleotides not matched to a gene: 13. CDR3 sequence reads: CATSVLGKDRRNEKLFF. Written as DNA, the CDR3 is TGTGCCACCAGTGTGCTCGGGAAGGACAGGAGAAATGAAAAACTGTTTTTT.

This chain connects TRBV7-3 to TRBJ2-2; D not certain. Trimming stripped 5 bases from V and 1 base from J, with 5 bases between. Germline V CDR1 and CDR2: SGHTA, FQGTGA. CDR3 size: 13 residues. The CDR3 reads CASSPLNTGELFF. In DNA, the CDR3 is TGTGCCAGCAGCCCCCTGAACACCGGGGAGCTGTTTTTT. Full variable domain (remainder filled in from reference TRBV7-3 and TRBJ2-2): GAGVSQTPSNKVTEKGKYVELRCDPISGHTALYWYRQSLGQGPEFLIYFQGTGAADDSGLPNDRFFAVRPEGSVSTLKIQRTERGDSAVYLCASSPLNTGELFFGEGSRLTVL.

This chain connects TRBV14 to TRBJ2-1, with 8 bases aligning to TRBD2. Germline CDR1 is SGHDN and CDR2 is FVKESK. The trim removed 2 bases at V and 5 bases at J, leaving 5 bases unmatched. The CDR3 contains 15 residues. The CDR3 DNA is TGTGCCAGCAGCCAAATTAGCGGGGTTAACAATGAGCAGTTCTTC. As protein: CASSQISGVNNEQFF. Full variable domain (remainder filled in from reference TRBV14 and TRBJ2-1): EAGVTQFPSHSVIEKGQTVTLRCDPISGHDNLYWYRRVMGKEIKFLLHFVKESKQDESGMPNNRFLAERTGGTYSTLKVQPAELEDSGVYFCASSQISGVNNEQFFGPGTRLTVL.

The V call is TRBV10-1, the J call TRBJ1-1; D is undetermined. Looked up from germline, CDR1 is WNHNN and CDR2 is SYGVQD (reference sequence). This CDR3 contains 14 residues. The ends were cut back, 8 bases at V and 1 base at J, with 14 bases in the middle. The CDR3 DNA is TGCGCCAGCTCGATAAGCGATCGGAACACTGAAGCTTTCTTT. This translates into CASSISDRNTEAFF.

The V and J genes are TRBV18 and TRBJ1-4; 9 bases map to TRBD1. The V gene's germline CDR1 is KGHSH and CDR2 LQKENI. The CDR3 is 16 amino acids. With V trimmed by 1 base and J by 6 bases, 6 bases remained unmatched. The CDR3 here is CASSPLGGQGDEKLFF. The CDR3 nucleotides are TGTGCCAGCTCACCACTGGGGGGACAGGGTGATGAAAAACTGTTTTTT.

V usage is TRBV19 and J usage is TRBJ1-1, with unresolved D. With 3 bases removed from V and 0 bases from J, the gap between germline ends came to 11 bases. Germline-derived CDR1 and CDR2 are LNHDA and SQIVND (reference sequence). CDR3 length equals 15 residues. The CDR3 protein is CASSIQYGVNTEAFF. The CDR3 DNA reads as TGTGCCAGTAGTATTCAGTACGGAGTGAACACTGAAGCTTTCTTT.

The V and J genes are TRBV7-9 and TRBJ1-5; TRBD1 might be the D (6 bases). Germline CDR1 SEHNR, CDR2 FQNEAQ (reference sequence). The CDR3 covers 14 residues. Trimming removed 5 bases from V and 4 bases from J, with 12 bases in between. This chain's CDR3 is CASSVDSPNQPQHF. The CDR3 bases are TGTGCCAGCAGCGTGGACAGCCCAAATCAGCCCCAGCATTTT.

This clone was seen just once. The rearrangement links TRBV27 to TRBJ1-2, with 7 bases that match TRBD1. CDR1 and CDR2 (germline): MNHEY, SMNVEV (reference sequence). J gave up 8 bases and V 0 bases, and 12 bases lay outside the gene matches. This CDR3 has 16 residues. CDR3 region: CASSLSTGNWREGYTF. CDR3 DNA sequence: TGTGCCAGCAGTTTATCGACAGGGAATTGGAGGGAGGGCTACACCTTC.

The chain carries TRBV7-3 and TRBJ1-6; 7 bases match TRBD1. The CDR3 consists of 13 residues. Looked up from germline, CDR1 is SGHTA and CDR2 is FQGTGA. V was clipped by 5 bases and J by 9 bases; unmatched bases: 4. The CDR3 DNA follows: TGTGCCAGCAGCAGAGACAGGGCTTCACCCCTCCACTTT. Its protein is CASSRDRASPLHF.

V gene TRBV6-6 combines with J gene TRBJ1-2, with unresolved D. The germline CDR1 and CDR2 sequences are MNHNY and SVGAGI (reference sequence). The CDR3 has 13 residues. The ends were cut back, 4 bases at V and 0 bases at J, with 6 bases in the middle. CDR3 protein: CASSSQANYGYTF. The CDR3 DNA follows: TGTGCCAGCAGTTCCCAGGCTAACTATGGCTACACCTTC.

This chain's CDR3 is CASSLTGGITEAFF. CDR3 nucleotide sequence: TGTGCCAGCAGTCTGACAGGGGGCATCACTGAAGCTTTCTTT. V and J are TRBV3-1 (or the pseudogene TRBV3-2) and TRBJ1-1; 10 nucleotides line up with TRBD1. The CDR3 has 14 amino acids. J was trimmed by 4 bases and V by 6 bases; bases with no gene match: 5. Germline CDR1 LGHDT, CDR2 YNNKEL (reference sequence).

The chain is built from TRBV19 and TRBJ1-5; D is perhaps TRBD1 (5 bases). Germline loops: CDR1 LNHDA, CDR2 SQIVND (reference sequence). Trimming removed 5 bases from V and 1 base from J, with 12 bases in between. CDR3 size: 15 residues. CDR3 DNA sequence: TGTGCCAGTAGTTCCGGGGGACTAAGCAATCAGCCCCAGCATTTT. Its translation is CASSSGGLSNQPQHF.

This chain links TRBV6-2 or TRBV6-3 with TRBJ1-5; 7 nucleotides align to TRBD1. V was clipped by 4 bases and J by 2 bases; unmatched bases: 5. The CDR3 consists of 15 residues. CDR1 is MNHEY and CDR2 is SVGEGT in the germline V gene. The chain's CDR3 is CASSSITGGNQPQHF. Here the CDR3 DNA reads TGTGCCAGCAGTTCCATAACAGGGGGCAATCAGCCCCAGCATTTT.

The chain combines TRBV4-2 with TRBJ1-5; no clear D. The CDR3 covers 14 residues. Between the trimmed V and J ends, which lost 0 bases and 2 bases, there was a span of 5 bases. Looked up from germline, CDR1 is LGHNA and CDR2 is YNFKEQ. CDR3 nucleotides: TGTGCCAGCAGCCAAGATCTTGGCAATCAGCCCCAGCATTTT. It codes for CASSQDLGNQPQHF.

J is TRBJ2-5 and V is TRBV7-9, with TRBD2 identical over 11 bases. This CDR3 is built from 18 residues. From germline, CDR1 is SEHNR and CDR2 FQNEAQ (reference sequence). V shed 5 bases and J 1 base; nucleotides not matched to a gene: 12. CDR3 coding DNA: TGTGCCAGCAGCGCCGGGACTAGCGGTGATCCTGTCCAAGAGACCCAGTACTTC. It encodes CASSAGTSGDPVQETQYF.

The J gene is TRBJ2-2, the V gene TRBV10-3, with D maybe TRBD2 (7 bases). The CDR3 totals 16 residues. V was clipped by 3 bases and J by 4 bases, with 15 bases between them. Germline V gene sequence: CDR1 ENHRY, CDR2 SYGVKD. CDR3 in amino acids: CAISEGGARGTGELFF. The DNA for the CDR3 is TGTGCCATCAGTGAAGGGGGGGCCCGGGGCACCGGGGAGCTGTTTTTT.

The rearrangement uses TRBV25-1 and TRBJ1-3; D perhaps matches TRBD1 (6 bases). Germline V lookup: CDR1 MGHDK, CDR2 SYGVNS. The CDR3 covers 16 residues. Trimming shortened V by 7 bases and J by 0 bases, and 16 bases separated the two germline ends. The CDR3 here is CASKTDSSFSGNTIYF. The CDR3 DNA reads as TGTGCCAGCAAAACGGACAGTTCTTTCTCTGGAAACACCATATATTTT.

V and J are TRBV12-3 or TRBV12-4 and TRBJ1-5; D ambiguous. The CDR3 is 13 residues long. With 6 bases removed from V and 2 bases from J, the gap between germline ends came to 8 bases. CDR3 nucleotides: TGTGCCAGCAGGGGAGCGGGCAATCAGCCCCAGCATTTT. It yields the protein CASRGAGNQPQHF.

The chain has TRBV11-2 and TRBJ2-7; perhaps TRBD2 as D (7 bases). With 3 bases removed from V and 3 bases from J, the gap between germline ends came to 12 bases. Germline CDR1 reads SGHAT; CDR2 reads FQNNGV. The CDR3 totals 14 residues. CDR3 bases: TGTGCCAGCAGCTTCCAAAGGGGGGGCTACGAGCAGTACTTC. Translating gives CASSFQRGGYEQYF.

J is TRBJ1-2 and V is TRBV5-4, with 8 bases aligning to TRBD1. V was pared by 3 bases and J by 2 bases, with 12 bases of the junction left unmatched. Germline V gene sequence: CDR1 SGHNT, CDR2 YYREEE (reference sequence). This CDR3 has 17 amino acids. For the CDR3, the DNA is TGTGCCAGCAGCTGGCCCCCCGGGACAGGAGAAAACTATGGCTACACCTTC. This encodes CASSWPPGTGENYGYTF.

The V gene is TRBV5-1, the J gene TRBJ1-6; D gene unclear. This CDR3 contains 15 residues. Germline V gene lookup returns CDR1 SGHRS and CDR2 YFSETQ. Between the trimmed V and J ends, which lost 6 bases and 0 bases, there was a span of 10 bases. CDR3 protein: CASTRESSYNSPLHF. In DNA form, the CDR3 reads TGCGCCAGCACCCGAGAGAGCTCCTATAATTCACCCCTCCACTTT.

The V gene is TRBV18, the J gene TRBJ1-5; 7 nucleotides agree with TRBD1. V lost 1 base and J lost 9; bases outside the gene matches: 3. This CDR3 comprises 13 residues. CDR1 is KGHSH and CDR2 is LQKENI in the germline V gene. The CDR3 DNA sequence: TGTGCCAGCTCACCACGGACAGGAAGGCCCCAGCATTTT. Its protein product is CASSPRTGRPQHF.

This chain connects TRBV7-9 to TRBJ2-6, with TRBD2 identical over 7 bases. The junction had 6 bases not matched to a gene; V was cut back by 5 bases and J by 2 bases. This CDR3 has 16 amino acids. Germline CDR1 SEHNR, CDR2 FQNEAQ (reference sequence). CDR3 in amino acids: CASSGTITAGANVLTF. The DNA of the CDR3 is TGTGCCAGCAGCGGGACTATAACCGCTGGGGCCAACGTCCTGACTTTC.